The 11 T cell receptor beta chains below come from one sample, sequenced in a study of blood T cells in healthy people across ages (dated by TCRdb to about 2015). The library came from 5' RACE. The data were produced on an Illumina HiSeq 2500. The second PCR ran for about 6 to 12 cycles and used a J-beta primer mix along with a sample-barcoded 5' primer. TCRdb redid the processing of the public reads, applying fastp at Q25 and MiXCR, and retained in-frame beta chains. When rows share a CDR3 protein, they turn into one entry using the most common DNA and genes. Counted in this sample were approximately 880,000 distinct CDR3 sequences; roughly 50% of them appeared once. The ten largest clones capture over 10% of the sample. Sequencing was done on a sample of blood. The origin of the receptors is a man aged 25-45 years in good health.

Note on this clonotype: A junction end diverges from the germline sequence, so it may reflect a read error. V and J are TRBV28 and TRBJ1-2; D unclear. The CDR3 has 14 amino acids. The V gene's germline CDR1 is MDHEN and CDR2 SYDVKM. CDR3 residues: CASSFTAPIYSYTF. The CDR3 DNA reads TGTGCCAGCAGTTTCACCGCCCCTATCTATAGCTACACCTTC.

The chain recombines TRBV10-2 with TRBJ2-5; 7 bases match TRBD1. The J call may be wrong; the DNA end is better matched by TRBJ2-7. CDR3 size: 10 residues. The germline CDR1 and CDR2 sequences are WSHSY and SAAADI. The CDR3 nucleotides are TGCGCCAGCACAGGGGGCGAGCAGTACTTC. Protein sequence: CASTGGEQYF.

CDR3 DNA: TGCAGTGCTAGAGATGCGGGGGGCATCCAAGAGACCCAGTACTTC. It yields the protein CSARDAGGIQETQYF. This rearrangement joins TRBV20-1 to TRBJ2-5; 8 nucleotides agree with TRBD2. CDR1 is DFQATT, CDR2 SNEGSKA, per germline (reference sequence). There are 15 residues in the CDR3. V lost 0 bases and J lost 1; bases outside the gene matches: 4.

The chain combines TRBV29-1 with TRBJ2-1; either TRBD1 or TRBD2 may supply D (5 bases each). Germline values: CDR1 SQVTM, CDR2 ANQGSEA. Trimming stripped 3 bases from V and 10 bases from J, with 10 bases between. The CDR3 sequence is 11 residues long. CDR3 residues: CSVDGTGEQFF. In DNA form, the CDR3 reads TGCAGCGTTGATGGGACGGGAGAGCAGTTCTTC.

This rearrangement joins TRBV7-2 to TRBJ2-5; TRBD1 aligns across 10 bases. The J call may be incorrect, as the DNA end agrees better with TRBJ2-7. The CDR3 runs 14 residues. Germline V gene sequence: CDR1 SGHTA, CDR2 FQGNSA. Here the CDR3 reads CASSSRGTGVEQYF. The DNA for the CDR3 is TGTGCCAGCAGCTCAAGGGGGACAGGGGTCGAGCAGTACTTC.

This clonotype was counted between two and nine times. The J gene is TRBJ2-1, the V gene TRBV27, with D perhaps assigned TRBD1 or TRBD2 (5 bases each). Germline V CDR1 and CDR2: MNHEY, SMNVEV (reference sequence). The germline V and J ends were trimmed by 3 bases and 8 bases, with 14 bases remaining between them. The CDR3 spans 14 residues. The CDR3 DNA is TGTGCCAGCAGTTTGAGGGGTCCTGCCGATGAGCAGTTCTTC. Protein: CASSLRGPADEQFF.

The chain couples TRBV3-1 to TRBJ2-1; D ambiguous. Per germline, CDR1 LGHDT and CDR2 YNNKEL (reference sequence). The CDR3 length is 11 residues. Trimming removed 6 bases from V and 9 bases from J, with 9 bases in between. The CDR3 is CASSHMGEQFF. The CDR3 DNA is TGTGCCAGCAGTCATATGGGTGAGCAGTTCTTC.

The CDR3, as DNA: TGTGCCAGCAATACAGCGGGGGGAAATGAAGAGACCCAGTACTTC. It codes for CASNTAGGNEETQYF. The chain recombines TRBV6-2 or TRBV6-3 with TRBJ2-5; TRBD2 matches at 9 bases. The J segment lost 3 bases and the V segment lost 7 bases, leaving 9 bases of the junction unmatched. Germline loops: CDR1 MNHEY, CDR2 SVGEGT. The CDR3 is 15 amino acids.

This clonotype occurred many times. The CDR3 sequence: CASSHVSSGGSYEQYF. The CDR3 region has the DNA TGCGCCAGCAGCCATGTTTCCAGCGGGGGATCCTACGAGCAGTACTTC. The chain recombines TRBV4-1 with TRBJ2-7; 8 positions agree with TRBD2. CDR1 and CDR2 from the germline V gene are MGHRA and YSYEKL. The ends lost 3 bases at V and 1 base at J; junction bases unmatched: 8. The CDR3 runs to 16 residues.

The chain is built from TRBV6-2 or TRBV6-3 and TRBJ2-4; the D gene is possibly TRBD1 (6 bases). The closer fit of TRBJ2-7 to the DNA end suggests the J call may be wrong. This CDR3 is 13 amino acids long. Per the germline V gene, CDR1 is MNHEY and CDR2 is SVGEGT. CDR3 loop: CASRVDSFYEQYF. The CDR3 DNA reads TGTGCCAGCAGGGTGGACAGTTTCTACGAGCAGTACTTC.

This clonotype has just a few counts. This may be a read error: a much more frequent sequence differs by one nucleotide. This chain joins TRBV27 and TRBJ2-3; unclear D gene. This CDR3 has 14 amino acids. Germline assignment: CDR1 MNHEY and CDR2 SMNVEV (reference sequence). V lost 4 bases to trimming and J lost 0 bases, with 8 bases between them. CDR3 DNA sequence: TGTGCCAGCAGTTCCCTGACTAGCACAGATACGCAGTATTTT. Its translation is CASSSLTSTDTQYF.